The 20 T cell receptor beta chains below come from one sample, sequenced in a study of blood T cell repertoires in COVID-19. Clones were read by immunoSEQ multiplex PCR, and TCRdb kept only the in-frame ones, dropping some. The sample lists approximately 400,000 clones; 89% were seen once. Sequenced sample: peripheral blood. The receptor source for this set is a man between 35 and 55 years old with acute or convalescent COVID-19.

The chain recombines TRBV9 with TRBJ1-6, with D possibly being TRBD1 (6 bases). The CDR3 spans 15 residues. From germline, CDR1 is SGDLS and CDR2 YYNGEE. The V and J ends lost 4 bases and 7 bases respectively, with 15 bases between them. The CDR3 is CASSPMTGENSPLHF. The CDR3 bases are TGTGCCAGCAGCCCAATGACAGGCGAGAATTCACCCCTCCACTTT.

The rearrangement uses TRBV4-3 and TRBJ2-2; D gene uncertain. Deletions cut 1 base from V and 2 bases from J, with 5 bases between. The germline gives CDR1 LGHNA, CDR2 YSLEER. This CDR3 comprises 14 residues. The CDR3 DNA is TGCGCCAGCAGCCAAGGTCCTAACACCGGGGAGCTGTTTTTT. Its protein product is CASSQGPNTGELFF.

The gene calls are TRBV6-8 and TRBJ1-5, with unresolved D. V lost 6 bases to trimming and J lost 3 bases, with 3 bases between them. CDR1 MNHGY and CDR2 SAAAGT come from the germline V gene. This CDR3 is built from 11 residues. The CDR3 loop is CASSHNQPQHF. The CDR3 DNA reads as TGTGCCAGCAGCCACAATCAGCCCCAGCATTTT.

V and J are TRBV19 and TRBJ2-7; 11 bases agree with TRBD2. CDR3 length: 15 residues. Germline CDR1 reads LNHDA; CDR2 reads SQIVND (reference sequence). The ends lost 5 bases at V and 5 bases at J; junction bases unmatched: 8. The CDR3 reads CASSARLAGRDEQYF. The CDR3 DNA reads TGTGCCAGTAGTGCAAGACTAGCGGGAAGAGACGAGCAGTACTTC.

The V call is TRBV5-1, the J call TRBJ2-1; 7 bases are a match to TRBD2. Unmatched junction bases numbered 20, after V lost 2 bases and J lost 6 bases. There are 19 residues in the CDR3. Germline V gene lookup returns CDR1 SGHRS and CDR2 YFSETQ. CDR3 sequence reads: CASSLKSAGGGSFSNEQFF. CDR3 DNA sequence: TGCGCCAGCAGCTTAAAATCAGCCGGGGGAGGGAGCTTTTCCAATGAGCAGTTCTTC.

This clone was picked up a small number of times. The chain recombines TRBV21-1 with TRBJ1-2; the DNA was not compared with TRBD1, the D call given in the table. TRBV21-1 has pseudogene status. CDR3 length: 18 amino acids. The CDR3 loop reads CASIPQPGQGGVNYGYTF. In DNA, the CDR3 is TGTGCCAGCATCCCCCAACCGGGACAGGGGGGGGTTAACTATGGCTACACCTTC.

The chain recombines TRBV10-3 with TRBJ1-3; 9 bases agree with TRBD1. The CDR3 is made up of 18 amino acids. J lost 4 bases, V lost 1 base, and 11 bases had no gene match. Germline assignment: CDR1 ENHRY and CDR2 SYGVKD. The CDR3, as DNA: TGTGCCATCAGTGAGTTGTCCGGGACAGGGATCTCGGGAAACACCATATATTTT. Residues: CAISELSGTGISGNTIYF.

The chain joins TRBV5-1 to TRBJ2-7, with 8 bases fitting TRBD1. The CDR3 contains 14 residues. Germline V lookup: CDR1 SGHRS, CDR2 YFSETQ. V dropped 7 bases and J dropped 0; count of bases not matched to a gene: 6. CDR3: CASSRQGSSYEQYF. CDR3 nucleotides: TGCGCCAGCTCCAGACAGGGGAGCTCCTACGAGCAGTACTTC.

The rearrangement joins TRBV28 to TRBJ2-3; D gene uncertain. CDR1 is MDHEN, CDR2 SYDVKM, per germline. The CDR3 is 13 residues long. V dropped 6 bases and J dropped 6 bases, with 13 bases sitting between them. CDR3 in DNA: TGTGCCAGCAGCCGAGCCGGCAGGGATACGCAGTATTTT. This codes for CASSRAGRDTQYF.

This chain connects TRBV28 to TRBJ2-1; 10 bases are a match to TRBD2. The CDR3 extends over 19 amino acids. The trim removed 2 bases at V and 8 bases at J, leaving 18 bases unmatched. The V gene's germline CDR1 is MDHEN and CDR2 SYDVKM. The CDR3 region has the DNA TGTGCCAGCAGTTTAATAGCGGGAGGTGTAGTCTCCTTGCCACATGAGCAGTTCTTC. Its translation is CASSLIAGGVVSLPHEQFF.

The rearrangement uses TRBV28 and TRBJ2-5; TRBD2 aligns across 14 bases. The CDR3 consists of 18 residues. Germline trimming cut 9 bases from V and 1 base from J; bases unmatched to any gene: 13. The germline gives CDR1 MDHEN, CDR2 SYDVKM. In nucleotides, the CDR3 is TGTGCCAGGAGTAATGCCGGGACTAGCGGGAGACGCCAAGAGACCCAGTACTTC. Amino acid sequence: CARSNAGTSGRRQETQYF.

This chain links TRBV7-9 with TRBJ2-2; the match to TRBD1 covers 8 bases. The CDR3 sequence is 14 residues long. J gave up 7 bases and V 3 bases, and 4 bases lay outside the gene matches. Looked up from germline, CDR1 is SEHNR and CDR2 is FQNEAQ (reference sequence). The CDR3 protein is CASSLTGDSGELFF. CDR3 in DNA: TGTGCCAGCAGCTTGACAGGGGACAGCGGGGAGCTGTTTTTT.

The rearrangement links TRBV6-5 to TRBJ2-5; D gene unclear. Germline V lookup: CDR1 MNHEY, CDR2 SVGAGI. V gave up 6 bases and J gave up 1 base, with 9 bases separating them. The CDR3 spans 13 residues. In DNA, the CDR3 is TGTGCCAGCAGGCGAGAGGTCCAAGAGACCCAGTACTTC. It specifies CASRREVQETQYF.

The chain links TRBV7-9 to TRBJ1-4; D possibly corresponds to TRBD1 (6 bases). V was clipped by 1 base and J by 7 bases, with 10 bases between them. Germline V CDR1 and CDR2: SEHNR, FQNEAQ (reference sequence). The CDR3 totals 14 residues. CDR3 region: CASSLGGRTEKLFF. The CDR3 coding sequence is TGTGCCAGCAGCTTAGGGGGGCGCACTGAAAAACTGTTTTTT.

CDR3 in amino acids: CASSQEDRALDEQYF. DNA for the CDR3: TGCGCCAGCAGCCAAGAGGACAGGGCCCTCGACGAGCAGTACTTC. This sequence joins TRBV4-3 and TRBJ2-7; 8 nucleotides line up with TRBD1. The V gene's germline CDR1 is LGHNA and CDR2 YSLEER. The J segment lost 5 bases and the V segment lost 0 bases, leaving 6 bases of the junction unmatched. This CDR3 region has 15 residues.

CDR3 in DNA: TGCGCCAGCAGCTTGGCGGGTGCCAGGGGCGCTGAAGCTTTCTTT. Translation gives CASSLAGARGAEAFF. The chain uses TRBV5-1 and TRBJ1-1, with D possibly being TRBD1 (6 bases). Trimming took 0 bases from V and 6 from J, leaving 15 bases between them. The CDR3 length is 15 residues. Germline V gives CDR1 SGHRS, CDR2 YFSETQ.

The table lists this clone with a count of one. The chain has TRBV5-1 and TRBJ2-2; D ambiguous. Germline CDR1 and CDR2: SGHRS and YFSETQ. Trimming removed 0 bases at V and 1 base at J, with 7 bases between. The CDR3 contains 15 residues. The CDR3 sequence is CASSLGQVNTGELFF. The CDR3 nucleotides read TGCGCCAGCAGCTTGGGACAAGTGAACACCGGGGAGCTGTTTTTT.

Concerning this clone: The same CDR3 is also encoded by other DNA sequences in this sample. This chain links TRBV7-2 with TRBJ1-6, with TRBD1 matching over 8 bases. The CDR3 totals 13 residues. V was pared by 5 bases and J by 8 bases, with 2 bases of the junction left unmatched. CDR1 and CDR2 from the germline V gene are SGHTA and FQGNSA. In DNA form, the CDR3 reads TGTGCCAGCAGCCTGACAGGGGATTCACCCCTCCACTTT. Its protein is CASSLTGDSPLHF.

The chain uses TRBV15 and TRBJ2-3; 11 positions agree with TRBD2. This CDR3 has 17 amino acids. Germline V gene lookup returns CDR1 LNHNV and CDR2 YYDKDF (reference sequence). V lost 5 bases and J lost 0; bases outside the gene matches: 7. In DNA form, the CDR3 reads TGTGCCACCAGCTTAGCCCGGACTAGCGGGAGCACAGATACGCAGTATTTT. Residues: CATSLARTSGSTDTQYF.

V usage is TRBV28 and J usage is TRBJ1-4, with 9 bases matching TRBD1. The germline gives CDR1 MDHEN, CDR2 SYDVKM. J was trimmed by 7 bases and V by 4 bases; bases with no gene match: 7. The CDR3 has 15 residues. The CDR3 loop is CASSSPQGAREKLFF. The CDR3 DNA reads TGTGCCAGCAGTTCCCCACAGGGGGCTCGTGAAAAACTGTTTTTT.